The rows below give T cell receptor beta chains drawn from one sample of a study of blood T cell repertoires in COVID-19. Sequenced by immunoSEQ multiplex PCR; TCRdb stores in-frame clones only, minus some. The sample lists fewer than 450,000 clones; 88% were seen once. Sequenced: peripheral blood. These receptors originate from a woman between 50 and 59 years old with COVID-19, enrolled during active disease. Each CDR3 is given with its conserved first and last residue. A D gene is named only where the DNA matches it firmly. Clone sizes are given selectively: once, few, many, or a class where the clone is expanded.

-	-	TRBV12-5	TRBJ2-3	TGTGCTACCCAGGGACTTAGGGGCACAGATACGCAGTATTTT	CATQGLRGTDTQYF
TRBD1	once	TRBV30	TRBJ1-1	TGTGCCTGGAGTTCCGACAGGGGGCCGGTGAACACTGAAGCTTTCTTT	CAWSSDRGPVNTEAFF
TRBD1	-	TRBV14	TRBJ2-5	TGTGCCAGCAGCCCGGCTACAGGGGTAGAGACCCAGTACTTC	CASSPATGVETQYF
-	once	TRBV4-1	TRBJ1-5	TGCGCCAGCAGCCAAAGGACCTATTACAGGGGCAATCAGCCCCAGCATTTT	CASSQRTYYRGNQPQHF
-	-	TRBV6-2/TRBV6-3	TRBJ2-6	TGTGCCAGCAGTTACCCGGTCGGACAGCCGATCTCTGGGGCCAACGTCCTGACTTTC	CASSYPVGQPISGANVLTF
-	-	TRBV30	TRBJ1-4	TGTGCCTGGAGGAGGGGAGGGGATGAAAAACTGTTTTTT	CAWRRGGDEKLFF
-	-	TRBV2	TRBJ1-6	TGTGCCAGCAGGTTGGGCTTGAATTCACCCCTCCACTTT	CASRLGLNSPLHF
-	-	TRBV28	TRBJ1-1	TGTGCCAGCAGCTCCCGCCGTTTGGCGGGGAGGACTGAAGCTTTCTTT	CASSSRRLAGRTEAFF
-	-	TRBV2	TRBJ2-1	TGTGCCAGCAGTGTGTGGACAGTAAATGAGCAGTTCTTC	CASSVWTVNEQFF
-	-	TRBV12-5	TRBJ2-7	TGTGCTAGTGGTTTGGCCCTAGGGGGCGGGGGGCCCTACGAGCAGTACTTC	CASGLALGGGGPYEQYF
-	-	TRBV9	TRBJ1-2	TGTGCCAGCAGCGTGGCGGAGAACTATGGCTACACCTTC	CASSVAENYGYTF
TRBD1	once	TRBV2	TRBJ2-1	TGTGCCACGCTTTTGACAGGGGAAGGCAATGAGCAGTTCTTC	CATLLTGEGNEQFF
TRBD1	once	TRBV3-1/TRBV3-2	TRBJ2-3	TGTGCCAGCAAGGGGGCCCTTGGCGGCCGCAGCACAGATACGCAGTATTTT	CASKGALGGRSTDTQYF
-	-	TRBV7-5	TRBJ2-7	TGTGCCAGGAAGGAGCGGCGATGTAGCGAGCAGTACTTC	CARKERRCSEQYF
-	-	TRBV30	TRBJ2-7	TGTGCCTGGAGTGTATCACGGGGTTCCTACGAGCAGTACTTC	CAWSVSRGSYEQYF
-	few	TRBV7-9	TRBJ1-6	TGTGCCAGCAGCTTTACGCAGGGGAGTTCACCCCTCCACTTT	CASSFTQGSSPLHF
TRBD2	-	TRBV9	TRBJ2-5	TGTGCCAGCAGTCCCGCAGGTAGCGGGCTTACAGAGACCCAGTACTTC	CASSPAGSGLTETQYF
TRBD1	-	TRBV10-3	TRBJ2-6	TGTGCCATCAGGGACAGGGATTTCTCTGGGGCCAACGTCCTGACTTTC	CAIRDRDFSGANVLTF
-	-	TRBV7-3	TRBJ2-2	TGTGCCAGCAGCTTAGGAACTCGCCTGGGAGAGACCGGGGAGCTGTTTTTT	CASSLGTRLGETGELFF
TRBD2	-	TRBV4-1	TRBJ2-2	TGCGCCAGCAGCCAACCGGGGGGAACCGGGGAGCTGTTTTTT	CASSQPGGTGELFF
TRBD2	-	TRBV20-1	TRBJ2-7	TGCAGTGCTAGTGGGTCGGGGGGGCGGTCCTACGAGCAGTACTTC	CSASGSGGRSYEQYF
TRBD1	-	TRBV19	TRBJ1-5	TGTGCCAGTACCACGAGAGGGGGCCCCGGAGACCAGCCCCAGCATTTT	CASTTRGGPGDQPQHF
-	-	TRBV7-2	TRBJ1-1	TGTGCCAGCAGCTTTGCAGGCCCCACTGAAGCTTTCTTT	CASSFAGPTEAFF
-	-	TRBV9	TRBJ1-1	TGTGCCAGCAGCGTAGATGACGGGGAGGGCCACACTGAAGCTTTCTTT	CASSVDDGEGHTEAFF